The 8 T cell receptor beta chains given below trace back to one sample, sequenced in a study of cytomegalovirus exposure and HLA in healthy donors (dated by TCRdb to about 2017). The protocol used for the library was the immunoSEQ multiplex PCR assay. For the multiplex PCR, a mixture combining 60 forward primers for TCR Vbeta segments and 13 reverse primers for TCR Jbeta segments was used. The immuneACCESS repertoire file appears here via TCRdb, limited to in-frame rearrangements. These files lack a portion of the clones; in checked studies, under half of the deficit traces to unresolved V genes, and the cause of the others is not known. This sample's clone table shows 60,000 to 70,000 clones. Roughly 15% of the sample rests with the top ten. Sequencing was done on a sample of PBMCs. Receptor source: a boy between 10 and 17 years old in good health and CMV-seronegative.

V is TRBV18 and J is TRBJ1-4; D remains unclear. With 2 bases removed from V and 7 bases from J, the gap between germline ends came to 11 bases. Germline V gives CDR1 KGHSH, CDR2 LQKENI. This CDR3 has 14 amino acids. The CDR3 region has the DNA TGTGCCAGCTCACCATCGGTCGGTGGTGAAAAACTGTTTTTT. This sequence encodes CASSPSVGGEKLFF.

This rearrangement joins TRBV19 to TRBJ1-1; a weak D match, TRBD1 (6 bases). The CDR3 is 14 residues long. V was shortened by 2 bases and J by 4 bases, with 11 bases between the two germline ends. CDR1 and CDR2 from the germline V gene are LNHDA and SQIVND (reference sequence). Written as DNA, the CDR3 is TGTGCCAGTAGTATATCCTGGGGGCGCACTGAAGCTTTCTTT. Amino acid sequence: CASSISWGRTEAFF.

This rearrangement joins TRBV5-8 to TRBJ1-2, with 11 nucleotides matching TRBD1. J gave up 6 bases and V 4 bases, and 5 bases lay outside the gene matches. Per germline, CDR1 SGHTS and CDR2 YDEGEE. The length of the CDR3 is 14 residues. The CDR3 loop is CASSAGTGGHGYTF. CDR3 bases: TGTGCCAGCAGCGCCGGGACAGGGGGGCATGGCTACACCTTC.

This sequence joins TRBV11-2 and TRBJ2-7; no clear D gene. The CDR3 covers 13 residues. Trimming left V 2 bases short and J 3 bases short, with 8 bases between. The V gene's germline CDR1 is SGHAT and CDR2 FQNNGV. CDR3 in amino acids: CASSLKRGYEQYF. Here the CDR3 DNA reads TGTGCCAGCAGCTTAAAGAGAGGCTACGAGCAGTACTTC.

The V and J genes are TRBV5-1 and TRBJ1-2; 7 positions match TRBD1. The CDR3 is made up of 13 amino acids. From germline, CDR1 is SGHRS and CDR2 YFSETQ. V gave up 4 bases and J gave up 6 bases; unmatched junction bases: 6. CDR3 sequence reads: CASSGDSRDGYTF. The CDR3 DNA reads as TGCGCCAGCAGCGGGGACAGTCGGGATGGCTACACCTTC.

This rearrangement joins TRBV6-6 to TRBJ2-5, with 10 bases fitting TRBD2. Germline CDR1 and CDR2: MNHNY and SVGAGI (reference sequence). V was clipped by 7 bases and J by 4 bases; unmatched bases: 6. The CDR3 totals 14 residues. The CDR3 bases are TGTGCCAGCACCGGGACTAGCGTAGGAGAGACCCAGTACTTC. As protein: CASTGTSVGETQYF.

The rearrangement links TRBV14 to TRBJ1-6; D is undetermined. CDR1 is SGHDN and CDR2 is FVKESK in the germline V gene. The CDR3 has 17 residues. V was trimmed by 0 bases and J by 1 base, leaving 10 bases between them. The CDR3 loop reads CASSQDIGSSYNSPLHF. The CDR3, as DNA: TGTGCCAGCAGCCAAGATATTGGCAGTTCCTATAATTCACCCCTCCACTTT.

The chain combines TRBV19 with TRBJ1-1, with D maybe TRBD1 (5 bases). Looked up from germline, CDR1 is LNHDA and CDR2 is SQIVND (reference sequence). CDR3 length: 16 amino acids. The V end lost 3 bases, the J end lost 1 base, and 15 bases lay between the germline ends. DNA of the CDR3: TGTGCCAGTAGTATGTTTGTCCAGGGAGGGAACACTGAAGCTTTCTTT. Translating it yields CASSMFVQGGNTEAFF.